Presented here are 19 T cell receptor beta chains from one specimen sequenced in a study of blood T cell repertoires in COVID-19. The table came from immunoSEQ multiplex PCR; TCRdb's copy has only in-frame clones and leaves some out. In the table there are around 190,000 clones, 88% of which are singletons. Sequencing input: PBMCs or T cells enriched from blood (not recorded which). All receptors come from a woman aged 18-30 years who had recovered from COVID-19.

This clone was seen a few times. The V and J genes are TRBV28 and TRBJ2-1; the match to TRBD1 covers 8 bases. V lost 6 bases and J lost 4; bases outside the gene matches: 5. The CDR3 covers 14 residues. The germline gives CDR1 MDHEN, CDR2 SYDVKM. The CDR3 loop reads CASRTGDVYNEQFF. CDR3 nucleotides: TGTGCCAGCAGGACAGGGGACGTATACAATGAGCAGTTCTTC.

The J gene is TRBJ1-2, the V gene TRBV30, with TRBD1 as a possible D gene (5 bases). Germline V gene lookup returns CDR1 GTSNPN and CDR2 SVGIG (reference sequence). V lost 2 bases and J lost 4, with 11 bases in between. The CDR3 has 13 residues. The DNA of the CDR3 is TGTGCCTGGAGTCCTACAGGAATCTATGGCTACACCTTC. It codes for CAWSPTGIYGYTF.

The V call is TRBV9, the J call TRBJ1-1; TRBD1 is a possible D gene (5 bases). CDR3 length: 16 residues. Germline V lookup: CDR1 SGDLS, CDR2 YYNGEE. Deletions cut 4 bases from V and 4 bases from J, with 20 bases between. CDR3: CASSSPRRGDVTEAFF. DNA of the CDR3: TGTGCCAGCAGCTCCCCCAGGAGGGGAGATGTCACTGAAGCTTTCTTT. Full variable domain (rest looked up from reference TRBV9 and TRBJ1-1): DSGVTQTPKHLITATGQRVTLRCSPRSGDLSVYWYQQSLDQGLQFLIQYYNGEERAKGNILERFSAQQFPDLHSELNLSSLELGDSALYFCASSSPRRGDVTEAFFGQGTRLTVV.

The table lists this clone with a count of one. V is TRBV2 and J is TRBJ1-4; TRBD1 aligns across 8 bases. The CDR3 length is 13 residues. The V gene's germline CDR1 is SNHLY and CDR2 FYNNEI. After removal of 6 bases from V and 4 bases from J, the junction contained 1 base not matched to a gene. This chain's CDR3 is CASRDRGNEKLFF. CDR3 nucleotide sequence: TGTGCCAGCAGAGACAGGGGTAATGAAAAACTGTTTTTT. Complete variable domain (other parts from reference TRBV2 and TRBJ1-4): EPEVTQTPSHQVTQMGQEVILRCVPISNHLYFYWYRQILGQKVEFLVSFYNNEISEKSEIFDDQFSVERPDGSNFTLKIRSTKLEDSAMYFCASRDRGNEKLFFGSGTQLSVL.

The V call is TRBV6-2 or TRBV6-3, the J call TRBJ2-3; D unclear. Trimming left V 5 bases short and J 8 bases short, with 11 bases between. The CDR3 is 12 amino acids. The germline gives CDR1 MNHEY, CDR2 SVGEGT. CDR3 coding DNA: TGTGCCAGCAGTCCCCAGGAAGGTACGCAGTATTTT. Its protein product is CASSPQEGTQYF.

The chain links TRBV28 to TRBJ2-2; 9 nucleotides line up with TRBD1. Germline V gene data show CDR1 as MDHEN and CDR2 as SYDVKM. This CDR3 has 15 residues. Trimming took 4 bases from V and 5 from J; bases not matched to a gene: 5. CDR3 amino acids: CASSYPGTGTGELFF. CDR3 in DNA: TGTGCCAGCAGTTACCCTGGGACAGGGACCGGGGAGCTGTTTTTT.

Written as DNA, the CDR3 is TGTGCCAGTAGTATAGAGGTTGGGGGGACTGAGCAGTTCTTC. Its translation: CASSIEVGGTEQFF. The V gene is TRBV19, the J gene TRBJ2-1; perhaps TRBD2 as D (6 bases). Germline assignment: CDR1 LNHDA and CDR2 SQIVND (reference sequence). The CDR3 runs to 14 residues. The ends were cut back, 0 bases at V and 9 bases at J, with 12 bases in the middle.

The genes are TRBV7-2 and TRBJ1-5; unclear D gene. Germline loops: CDR1 SGHTA, CDR2 FQGNSA. V dropped 4 bases and J dropped 5 bases, with 12 bases sitting between them. This CDR3 region has 14 residues. The CDR3 nucleotides read TGTGCCAGCAGCTCCCAGGCCGTATATCAGCCCCAGCATTTT. This gives the protein CASSSQAVYQPQHF.

The V and J genes are TRBV5-1 and TRBJ2-7; D possibly corresponds to TRBD1 (5 bases). Germline V gene data show CDR1 as SGHRS and CDR2 as YFSETQ. Trimming cost V 0 bases and J 2 bases, with 9 bases left between them. The CDR3 consists of 14 residues. The CDR3 sequence is CASSLEAGPYEQYF. The CDR3 DNA is TGCGCCAGCAGCTTGGAGGCAGGGCCCTACGAGCAGTACTTC.

The chain carries TRBV7-9 and TRBJ2-1, with TRBD2 identical over 11 bases. Germline CDR1 and CDR2: SEHNR and FQNEAQ (reference sequence). Trimming at V came to 6 bases and at J to 8 bases, leaving 12 bases not matched to a gene. The CDR3 is made up of 16 amino acids. The CDR3 sequence: CASRATTSGAGDEQFF. The CDR3 DNA is TGTGCCAGCAGGGCCACGACTAGCGGGGCTGGTGATGAGCAGTTCTTC.

The chain employs TRBV6-1 and TRBJ1-6; TRBD1 is a possible D gene (6 bases). Germline V gives CDR1 MNHNS, CDR2 SASEGT. CDR3 length equals 17 residues. Trimming took 4 bases from V and 6 from J, leaving 19 bases between them. The CDR3 DNA reads as TGTGCCAGCAGTGTCGTCGGAGGGGGGGGAGGTAATTCACCCCTCCACTTT. Its translation: CASSVVGGGGGNSPLHF.

The rearrangement links TRBV19 to TRBJ1-2; 7 bases agree with TRBD1. The CDR3 is made up of 12 amino acids. The germline gives CDR1 LNHDA, CDR2 SQIVND (reference sequence). V shed 6 bases, J shed 8 bases, and the junction held 6 bases outside the gene matches. CDR3 sequence (DNA): TGTGCCAGTAGCGACAGGGCTTGGGGCTACACCTTC. This codes for CASSDRAWGYTF.

This rearrangement joins TRBV9 to TRBJ2-1; D unresolved. Deletions cut 3 bases from V and 0 bases from J, with 7 bases between. CDR1 is SGDLS and CDR2 is YYNGEE in the germline V gene. CDR3 size: 14 residues. This CDR3 reads CASSDLSSYNEQFF. CDR3 in DNA: TGTGCCAGCAGCGACCTAAGCTCCTACAATGAGCAGTTCTTC.

The chain uses TRBV28 and TRBJ2-3, with 8 nucleotides matching TRBD2. The junction had 14 bases not matched to a gene; V was cut back by 6 bases and J by 6 bases. The V gene's germline CDR1 is MDHEN and CDR2 SYDVKM. The CDR3 has 16 amino acids. DNA of the CDR3: TGTGCCAGCAGCCCGTTGGCAGCGGGAGAATGGGATACGCAGTATTTT. Translating gives CASSPLAAGEWDTQYF.

The rearrangement uses TRBV5-1 and TRBJ1-1; the D is unclear. CDR1 and CDR2 from the germline V gene are SGHRS and YFSETQ. Trimming took 0 bases from V and 3 from J, leaving 9 bases between them. The length of the CDR3 is 14 residues. The CDR3 coding sequence is TGCGCCAGCAGCTTGGCCGCCGGGGACACTGAAGCTTTCTTT. This gives the protein CASSLAAGDTEAFF.

V is TRBV10-1 and J is TRBJ2-1, with 13 bases fitting TRBD2. The V gene's germline CDR1 is WNHNN and CDR2 SYGVQD (reference sequence). The junction had 1 base not matched to a gene; V was cut back by 8 bases and J by 6 bases. The CDR3 is made up of 13 amino acids. The CDR3 protein is CASGLAGVNEQFF. The CDR3 DNA is TGCGCCAGCGGACTAGCGGGAGTCAATGAGCAGTTCTTC.

The rearrangement links TRBV5-1 to TRBJ2-2; unclear D gene. With 0 bases removed from V and 0 bases from J, the gap between germline ends came to 6 bases. This CDR3 has 15 residues. Looked up from germline, CDR1 is SGHRS and CDR2 is YFSETQ. DNA for the CDR3: TGCGCCAGCAGCTTGGTTACTTCGAACACCGGGGAGCTGTTTTTT. Its translation: CASSLVTSNTGELFF.

This clone has only one observation. Relative to the germline gene, one junction end is altered; a read error may explain this. The chain uses TRBV7-7 and TRBJ1-2; unclear D gene. CDR1 and CDR2 (germline): SSHAT, FNYEAQ (reference sequence). The CDR3 has 16 residues. The CDR3 DNA is TGTGCTAGCAGCCCCCTATCGCCGGTAATGGACTATGGCTACACCTTC. This gives the protein CASSPLSPVMDYGYTF.

The chain is built from TRBV19 and TRBJ1-2; D might be TRBD1 (5 bases). The V and J ends lost 0 bases and 4 bases respectively, with 15 bases between them. CDR1 and CDR2 (germline): LNHDA, SQIVND (reference sequence). The CDR3 loop spans 16 amino acids. The CDR3 DNA follows: TGTGCCAGTAGTATAGATGGGGGGACTTTGAGCTATGGCTACACCTTC. This gives the protein CASSIDGGTLSYGYTF.